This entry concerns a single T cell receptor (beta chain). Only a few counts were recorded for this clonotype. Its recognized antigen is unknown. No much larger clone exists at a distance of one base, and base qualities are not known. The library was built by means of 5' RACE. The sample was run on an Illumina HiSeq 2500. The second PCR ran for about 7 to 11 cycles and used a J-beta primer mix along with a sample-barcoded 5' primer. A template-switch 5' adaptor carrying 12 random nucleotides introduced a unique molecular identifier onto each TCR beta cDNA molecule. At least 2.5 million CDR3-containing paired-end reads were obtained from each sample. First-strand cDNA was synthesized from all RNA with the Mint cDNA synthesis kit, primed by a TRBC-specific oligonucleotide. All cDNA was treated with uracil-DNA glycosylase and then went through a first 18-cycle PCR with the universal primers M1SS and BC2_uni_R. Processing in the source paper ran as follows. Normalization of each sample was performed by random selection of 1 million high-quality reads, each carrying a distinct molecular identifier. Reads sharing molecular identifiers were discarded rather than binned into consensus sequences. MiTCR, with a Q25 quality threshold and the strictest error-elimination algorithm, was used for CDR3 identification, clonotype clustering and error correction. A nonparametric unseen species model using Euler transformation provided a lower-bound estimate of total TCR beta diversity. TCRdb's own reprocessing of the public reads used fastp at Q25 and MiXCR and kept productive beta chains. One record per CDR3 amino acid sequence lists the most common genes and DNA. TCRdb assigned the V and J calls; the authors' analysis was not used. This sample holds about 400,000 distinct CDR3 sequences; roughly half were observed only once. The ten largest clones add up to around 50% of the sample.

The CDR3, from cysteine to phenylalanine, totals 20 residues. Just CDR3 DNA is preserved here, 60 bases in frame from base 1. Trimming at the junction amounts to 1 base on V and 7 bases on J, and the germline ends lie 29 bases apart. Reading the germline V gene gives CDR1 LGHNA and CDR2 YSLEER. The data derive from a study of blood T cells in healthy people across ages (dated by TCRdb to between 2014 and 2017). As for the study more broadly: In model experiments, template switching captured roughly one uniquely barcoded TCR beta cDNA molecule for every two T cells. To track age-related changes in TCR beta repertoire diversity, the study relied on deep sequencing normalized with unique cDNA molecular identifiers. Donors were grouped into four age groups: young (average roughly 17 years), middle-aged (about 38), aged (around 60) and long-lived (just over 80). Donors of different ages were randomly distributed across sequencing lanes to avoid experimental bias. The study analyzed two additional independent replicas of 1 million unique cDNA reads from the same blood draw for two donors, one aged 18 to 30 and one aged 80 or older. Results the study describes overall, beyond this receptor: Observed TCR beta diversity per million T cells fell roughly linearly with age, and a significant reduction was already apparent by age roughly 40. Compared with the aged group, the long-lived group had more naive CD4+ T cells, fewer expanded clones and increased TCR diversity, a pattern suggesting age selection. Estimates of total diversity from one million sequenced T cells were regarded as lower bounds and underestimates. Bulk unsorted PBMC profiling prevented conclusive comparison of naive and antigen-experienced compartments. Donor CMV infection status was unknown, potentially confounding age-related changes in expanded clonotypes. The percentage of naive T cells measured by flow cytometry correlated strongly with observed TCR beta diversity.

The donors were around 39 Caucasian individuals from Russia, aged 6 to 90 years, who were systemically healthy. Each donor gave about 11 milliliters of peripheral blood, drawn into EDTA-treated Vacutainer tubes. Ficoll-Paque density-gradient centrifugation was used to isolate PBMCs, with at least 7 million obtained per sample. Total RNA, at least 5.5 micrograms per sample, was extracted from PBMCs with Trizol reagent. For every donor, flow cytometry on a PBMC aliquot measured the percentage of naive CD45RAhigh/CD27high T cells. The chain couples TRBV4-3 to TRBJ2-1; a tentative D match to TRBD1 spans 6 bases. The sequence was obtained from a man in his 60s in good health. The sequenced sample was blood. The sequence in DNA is TGCGCCAGCAGCCAAGCCCAGGACAGTCAAATCCAAAGATTCTGGAATGAGCAGTTCTTC. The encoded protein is CASSQAQDSQIQRFWNEQFF.